The text below deals with one TCR beta chain. No antigen is known for it. The sample comes from a study of OX40 agonist ivuxolimab in advanced cancers. Study in general: The patients received ivuxolimab by intravenous route every 2 weeks at 0.01 to 10 mg/kg. It was permissible to have had prior anti-PD-1, anti-PD-L1 or anti-CTLA-4 therapy, and under 45% had some.

The study's findings and limits: With doses of 0.1 to 3.0 mg/kg, CD4+ and CD8+ blood T cells had undergone clonal expansion by week 6.

Blood specimens came from baseline, cycle 4 day 1, and cycle 7 day 1. From germline, CDR1 is LNHDA and CDR2 SQIVND (reference sequence). Trimming stripped 3 bases from V and 1 base from J, with 6 bases between. The CDR3 totals 13 residues. Assay used: immunoSEQ multiplex PCR; TCRdb lists only in-frame clones, some missing. This table holds 37,000 or so clones, 82% found once. The sequencing here drew on CD4+ or CD8+ T cells sorted from blood, taken in a trial of the OX40 agonist ivuxolimab. The chain carries TRBV19 and TRBJ1-1, with unresolved D. This receptor was obtained from an adult with an advanced solid tumor such as melanoma, head and neck, liver or kidney cancer. DNA for the CDR3: TGTGCCAGTAGTATTAGCAGGAACACTGAAGCTTTCTTT. Translating it yields CASSISRNTEAFF.